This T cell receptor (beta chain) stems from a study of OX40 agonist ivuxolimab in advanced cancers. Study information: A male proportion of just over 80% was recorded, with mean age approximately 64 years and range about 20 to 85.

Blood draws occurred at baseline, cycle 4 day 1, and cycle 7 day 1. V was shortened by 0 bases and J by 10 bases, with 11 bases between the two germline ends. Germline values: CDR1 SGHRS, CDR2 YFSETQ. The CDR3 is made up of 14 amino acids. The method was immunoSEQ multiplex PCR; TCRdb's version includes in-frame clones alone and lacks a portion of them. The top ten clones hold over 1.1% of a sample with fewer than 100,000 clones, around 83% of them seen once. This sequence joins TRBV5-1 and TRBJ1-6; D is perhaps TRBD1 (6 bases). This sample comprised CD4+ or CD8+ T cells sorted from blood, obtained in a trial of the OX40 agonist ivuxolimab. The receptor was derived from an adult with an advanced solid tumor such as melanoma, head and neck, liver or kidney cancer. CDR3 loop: CASSLAGENSPLHF. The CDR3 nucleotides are TGCGCCAGCAGCTTGGCAGGGGAAAACTCACCCCTCCACTTT.